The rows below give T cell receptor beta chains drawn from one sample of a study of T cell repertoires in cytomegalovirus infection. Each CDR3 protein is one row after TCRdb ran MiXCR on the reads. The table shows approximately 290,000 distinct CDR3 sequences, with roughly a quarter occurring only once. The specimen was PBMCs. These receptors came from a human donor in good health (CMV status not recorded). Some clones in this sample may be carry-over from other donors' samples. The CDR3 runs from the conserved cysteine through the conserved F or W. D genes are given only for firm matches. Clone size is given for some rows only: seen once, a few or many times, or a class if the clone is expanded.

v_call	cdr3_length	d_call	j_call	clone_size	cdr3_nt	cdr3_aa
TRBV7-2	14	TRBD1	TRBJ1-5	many	TGTGCCAGCAGTTCACAGGGGAGCAATCAGCCCCAGCATTTT	CASSSQGSNQPQHF
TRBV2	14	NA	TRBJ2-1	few	TGTGCCAGCTCCATAGACAGCCTATACAATGAGCAGTTCTTC	CASSIDSLYNEQFF
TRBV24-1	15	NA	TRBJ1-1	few	TGTGCCACCAGTGATCCCGGAGGGGAGAACACTGAAGCTTTCTTT	CATSDPGGENTEAFF
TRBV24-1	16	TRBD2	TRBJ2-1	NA	TGTGCCACCAGTGACCCCCTAGCGGGACCCTACAATGAGCAGTTCTTC	CATSDPLAGPYNEQFF
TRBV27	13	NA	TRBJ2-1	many	TGTGCCAGCAGTACCACTAGCTTTCCTGAGCAGTTCTTC	CASSTTSFPEQFF
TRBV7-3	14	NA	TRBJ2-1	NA	TGTGCCAGCAGCTTAGACGGCGGGCGTAATGAGCAGTTCTTC	CASSLDGGRNEQFF
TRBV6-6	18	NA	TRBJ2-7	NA	TGTGCCAGCAGTCCCGACAGGGGTAGCGGGAGCGGAAACTACGAGCAGTACTTC	CASSPDRGSGSGNYEQYF
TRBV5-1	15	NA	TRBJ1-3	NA	TGCGCCAGCAGCTTTTCCGGGACGGATGGAAACACCATATATTTT	CASSFSGTDGNTIYF
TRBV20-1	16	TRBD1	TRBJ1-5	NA	TGCAGTGCTAGCCCCCTTGACAGGGGTAGCAATCAGCCCCAGCATTTT	CSASPLDRGSNQPQHF
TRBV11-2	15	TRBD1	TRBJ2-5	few	TGTGCCAGCAGCTCATTGGGACAGGGGCAAGAGACCCAGTACTTC	CASSSLGQGQETQYF
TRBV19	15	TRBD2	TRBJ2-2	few	TGTGCCAGTAGCGGGACTAGCGGGAGGGGCGGGGAGCTGTTTTTT	CASSGTSGRGGELFF
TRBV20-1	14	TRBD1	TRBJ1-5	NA	TGCAGTGCACCCGGGACAGGTTATGGTCAGCCCCAGCATTTT	CSAPGTGYGQPQHF
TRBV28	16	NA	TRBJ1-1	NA	TGTGCCAGCAGTCTTAGCCTCGGGACGGGGAACACTGAAGCTTTCTTT	CASSLSLGTGNTEAFF
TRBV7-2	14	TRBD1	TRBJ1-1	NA	TGTGCCAGCAGCAAGGGACAGGGGGACACTGAAGCTTTCTTT	CASSKGQGDTEAFF
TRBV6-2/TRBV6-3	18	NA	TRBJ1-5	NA	TGTGCCAGCAGGATGGCTACACCGGACAGTCCTAGCAATCAGCCCCAGCATTTT	CASRMATPDSPSNQPQHF